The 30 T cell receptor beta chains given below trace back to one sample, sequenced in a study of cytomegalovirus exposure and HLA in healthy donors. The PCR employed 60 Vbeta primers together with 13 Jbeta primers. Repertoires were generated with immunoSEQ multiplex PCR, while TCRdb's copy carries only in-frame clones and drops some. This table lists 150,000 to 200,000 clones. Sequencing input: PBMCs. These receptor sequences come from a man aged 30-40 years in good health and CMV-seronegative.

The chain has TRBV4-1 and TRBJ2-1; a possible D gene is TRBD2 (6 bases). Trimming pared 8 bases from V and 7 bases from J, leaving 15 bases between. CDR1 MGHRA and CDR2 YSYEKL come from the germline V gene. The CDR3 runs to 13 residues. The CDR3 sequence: CASAGLVRNEQFF. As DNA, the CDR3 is TGCGCCAGCGCGGGACTGGTAAGAAATGAGCAGTTCTTC.

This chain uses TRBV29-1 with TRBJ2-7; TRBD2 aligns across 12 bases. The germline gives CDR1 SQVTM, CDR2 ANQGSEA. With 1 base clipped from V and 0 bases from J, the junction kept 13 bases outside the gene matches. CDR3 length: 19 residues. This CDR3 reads CSVEGESGTSGRSSYEQYF. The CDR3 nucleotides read TGCAGCGTTGAAGGCGAGAGTGGGACTAGCGGGCGTAGCTCCTACGAGCAGTACTTC.

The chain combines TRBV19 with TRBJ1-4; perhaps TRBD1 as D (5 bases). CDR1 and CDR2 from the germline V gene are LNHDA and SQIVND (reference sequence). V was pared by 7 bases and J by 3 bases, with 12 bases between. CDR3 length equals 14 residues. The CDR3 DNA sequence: TGTGCCAGTACCGCGACAGCCGCTAATGAAAAACTGTTTTTT. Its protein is CASTATAANEKLFF.

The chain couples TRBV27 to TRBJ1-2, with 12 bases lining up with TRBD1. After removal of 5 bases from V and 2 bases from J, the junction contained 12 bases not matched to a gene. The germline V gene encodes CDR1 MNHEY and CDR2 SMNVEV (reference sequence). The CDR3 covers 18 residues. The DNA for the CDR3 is TGTGCCAGCAGTATGTCGGGACAGGGGGCGCCTTGGAACTATGGCTACACCTTC. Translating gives CASSMSGQGAPWNYGYTF.

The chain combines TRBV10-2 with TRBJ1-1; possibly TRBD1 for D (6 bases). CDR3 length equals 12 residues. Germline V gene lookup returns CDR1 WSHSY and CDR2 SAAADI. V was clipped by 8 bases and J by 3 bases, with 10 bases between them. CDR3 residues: CASRKGDTEAFF. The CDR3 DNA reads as TGCGCCAGCCGTAAGGGGGACACTGAAGCTTTCTTT.

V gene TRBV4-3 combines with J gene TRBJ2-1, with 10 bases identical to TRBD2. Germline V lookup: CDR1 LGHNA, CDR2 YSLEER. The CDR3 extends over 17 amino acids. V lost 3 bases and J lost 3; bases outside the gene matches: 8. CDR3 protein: CASSQERGGLVYNEQFF. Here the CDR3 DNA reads TGCGCCAGCAGCCAGGAGCGGGGGGGCCTCGTCTACAATGAGCAGTTCTTC.

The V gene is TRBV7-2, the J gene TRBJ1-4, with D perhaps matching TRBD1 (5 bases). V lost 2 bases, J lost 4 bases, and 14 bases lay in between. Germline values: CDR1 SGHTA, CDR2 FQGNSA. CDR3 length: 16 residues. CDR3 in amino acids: CASSLRITGVNEKLFF. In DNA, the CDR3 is TGTGCCAGCAGCTTAAGGATAACAGGAGTTAATGAAAAACTGTTTTTT.

The DNA of the CDR3 is TGCGCCAGCAGCTTGACTAGCGGGGGGGAAGAGACCCAGTACTTC. Protein sequence: CASSLTSGGEETQYF. The rearrangement uses TRBV5-1 and TRBJ2-5; 13 bases map to TRBD2. The V segment lost 1 base and the J segment 3 bases; nucleotides outside the gene matches: 0. The germline V gene encodes CDR1 SGHRS and CDR2 YFSETQ. The CDR3 runs to 15 residues.

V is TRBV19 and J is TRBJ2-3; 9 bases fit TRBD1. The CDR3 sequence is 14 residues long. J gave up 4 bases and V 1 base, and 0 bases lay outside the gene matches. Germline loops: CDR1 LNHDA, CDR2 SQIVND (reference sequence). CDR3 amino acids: CASSIGTGADTQYF. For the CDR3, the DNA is TGTGCCAGTAGTATAGGGACAGGGGCAGATACGCAGTATTTT.

The CDR3 protein is CASIAGTPSYGYTF. The CDR3 bases are TGTGCCAGCATAGCGGGCACTCCTAGCTATGGCTACACCTTC. This sequence joins TRBV6-1 and TRBJ1-2; D remains unclear. V was clipped by 7 bases and J by 4 bases, with 16 bases between them. The CDR3 contains 14 residues. The V gene's germline CDR1 is MNHNS and CDR2 SASEGT.

The CDR3 DNA sequence: TGTGCCAGCAGCCAAGATTCGCTAGCGTATTCCTACAATGAGCAGTTCTTC. It codes for CASSQDSLAYSYNEQFF. The chain combines TRBV14 with TRBJ2-1; possibly TRBD2 for D (6 bases). The ends were cut back, 0 bases at V and 1 base at J, with 13 bases in the middle. In germline, CDR1 is SGHDN, CDR2 FVKESK. The CDR3 contains 17 residues.

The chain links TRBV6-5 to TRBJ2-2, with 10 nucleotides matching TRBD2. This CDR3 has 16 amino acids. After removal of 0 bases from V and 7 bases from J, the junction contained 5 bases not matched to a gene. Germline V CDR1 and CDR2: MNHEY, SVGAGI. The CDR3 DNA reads TGTGCCAGCAGTTACTCGAGCGGGAGGGCCGGCGGGGAGCTGTTTTTT. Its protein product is CASSYSSGRAGGELFF.

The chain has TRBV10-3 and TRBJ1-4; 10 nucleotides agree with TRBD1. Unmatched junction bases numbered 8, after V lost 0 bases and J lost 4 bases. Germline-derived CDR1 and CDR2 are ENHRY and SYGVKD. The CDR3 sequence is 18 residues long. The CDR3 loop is CAISESRDRGVGNEKLFF. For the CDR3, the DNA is TGTGCCATCAGTGAGTCTCGGGACAGGGGCGTCGGTAATGAAAAACTGTTTTTT.

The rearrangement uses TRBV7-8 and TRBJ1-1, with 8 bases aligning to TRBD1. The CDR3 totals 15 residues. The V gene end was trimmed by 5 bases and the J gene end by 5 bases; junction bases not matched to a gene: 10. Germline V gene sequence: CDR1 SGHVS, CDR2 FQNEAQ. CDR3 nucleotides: TGTGCCAGCAGCCTTCAGGACAGGGCGAAAACTGAAGCTTTCTTT. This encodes CASSLQDRAKTEAFF.

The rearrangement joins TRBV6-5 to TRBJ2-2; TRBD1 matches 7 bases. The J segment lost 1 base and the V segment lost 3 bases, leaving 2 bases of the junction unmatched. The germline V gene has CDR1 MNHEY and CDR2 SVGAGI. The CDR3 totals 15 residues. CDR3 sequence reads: CASSYGTVNTGELFF. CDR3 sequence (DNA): TGTGCCAGCAGTTATGGGACAGTGAACACCGGGGAGCTGTTTTTT.

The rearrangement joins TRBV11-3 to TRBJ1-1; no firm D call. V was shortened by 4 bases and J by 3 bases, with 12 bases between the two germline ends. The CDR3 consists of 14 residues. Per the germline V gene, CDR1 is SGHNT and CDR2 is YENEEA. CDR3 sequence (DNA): TGTGCCAGCAGCTCGATTGGGAGCTACACTGAAGCTTTCTTT. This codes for CASSSIGSYTEAFF.

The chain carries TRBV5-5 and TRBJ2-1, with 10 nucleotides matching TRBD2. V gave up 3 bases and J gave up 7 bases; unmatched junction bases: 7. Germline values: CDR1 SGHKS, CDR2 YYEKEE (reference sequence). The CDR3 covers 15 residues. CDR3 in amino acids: CASSSGTSDSNEQFF. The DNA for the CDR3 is TGTGCCAGCAGCTCCGGGACTAGCGATAGTAATGAGCAGTTCTTC.

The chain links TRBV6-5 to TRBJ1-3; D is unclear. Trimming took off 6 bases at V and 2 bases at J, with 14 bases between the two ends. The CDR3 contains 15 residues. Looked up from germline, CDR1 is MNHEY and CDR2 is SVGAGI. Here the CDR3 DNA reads TGTGCCAGCAGCCCTTCGGGGTTGGCTGGAAACACCATATATTTT. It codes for CASSPSGLAGNTIYF.

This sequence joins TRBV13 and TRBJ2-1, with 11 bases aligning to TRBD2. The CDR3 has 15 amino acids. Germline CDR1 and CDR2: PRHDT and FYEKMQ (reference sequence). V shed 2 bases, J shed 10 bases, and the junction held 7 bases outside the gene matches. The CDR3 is CASSLLTSGSYEQFF. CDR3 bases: TGTGCCAGCAGCTTATTAACTAGCGGGAGCTACGAGCAGTTCTTC.

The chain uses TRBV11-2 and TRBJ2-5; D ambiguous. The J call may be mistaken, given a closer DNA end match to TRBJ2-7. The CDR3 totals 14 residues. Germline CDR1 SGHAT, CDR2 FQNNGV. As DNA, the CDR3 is TGTGCCAGCAGCTTAGGCGGCCGACCCTACGAGCAGTACTTC. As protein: CASSLGGRPYEQYF.

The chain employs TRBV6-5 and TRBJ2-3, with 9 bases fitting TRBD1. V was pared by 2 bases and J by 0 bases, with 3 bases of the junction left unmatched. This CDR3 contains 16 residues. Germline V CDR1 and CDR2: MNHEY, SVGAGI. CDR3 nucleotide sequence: TGTGCCAGCAGTTACGGGGGACAGGGAAGCACAGATACGCAGTATTTT. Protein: CASSYGGQGSTDTQYF.

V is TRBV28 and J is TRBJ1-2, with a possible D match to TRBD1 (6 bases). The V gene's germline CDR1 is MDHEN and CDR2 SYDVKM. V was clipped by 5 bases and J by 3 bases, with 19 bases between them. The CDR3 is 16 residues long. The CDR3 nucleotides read TGTGCCAGCAGTCCAATACAGGGATCGATTTACTATGGCTACACCTTC. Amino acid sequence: CASSPIQGSIYYGYTF.

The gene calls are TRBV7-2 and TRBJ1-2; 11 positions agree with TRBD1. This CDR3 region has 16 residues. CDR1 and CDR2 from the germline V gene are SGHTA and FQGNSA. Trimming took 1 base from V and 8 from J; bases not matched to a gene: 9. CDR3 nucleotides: TGTGCCAGCAGCTTAGATGGAGGGACAGGGGGGACCGGCTACACCTTC. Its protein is CASSLDGGTGGTGYTF.

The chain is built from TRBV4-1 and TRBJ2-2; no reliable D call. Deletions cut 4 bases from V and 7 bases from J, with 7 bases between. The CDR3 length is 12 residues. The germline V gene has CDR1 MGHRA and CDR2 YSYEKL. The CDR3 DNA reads TGCGCCAGCAGCCCAGGCAGCGGGGAGCTGTTTTTT. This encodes CASSPGSGELFF.

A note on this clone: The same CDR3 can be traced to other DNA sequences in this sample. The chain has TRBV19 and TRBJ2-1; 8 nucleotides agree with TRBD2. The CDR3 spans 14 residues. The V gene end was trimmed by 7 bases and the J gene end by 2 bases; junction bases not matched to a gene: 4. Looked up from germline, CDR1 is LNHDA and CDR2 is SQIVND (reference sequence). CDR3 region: CASTREGPYNEQFF. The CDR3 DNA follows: TGTGCCAGTACACGGGAGGGCCCCTACAATGAGCAGTTCTTC.

The CDR3 DNA reads TGTGCCAGCAGCTTCCCAGACAGAAATAACTATGGCTACACCTTC. It encodes CASSFPDRNNYGYTF. V and J are TRBV7-2 and TRBJ1-2, with a possible D match to TRBD1 (5 bases). CDR1 and CDR2 (germline): SGHTA, FQGNSA. CDR3 length: 15 residues. Trimming cost V 3 bases and J 1 base, with 12 bases left between them.

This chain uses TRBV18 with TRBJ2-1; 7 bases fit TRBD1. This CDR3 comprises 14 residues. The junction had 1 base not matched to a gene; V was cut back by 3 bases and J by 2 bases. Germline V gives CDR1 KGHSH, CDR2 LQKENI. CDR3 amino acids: CASSPGQTYNEQFF. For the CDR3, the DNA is TGTGCCAGCTCACCGGGACAGACCTACAATGAGCAGTTCTTC.

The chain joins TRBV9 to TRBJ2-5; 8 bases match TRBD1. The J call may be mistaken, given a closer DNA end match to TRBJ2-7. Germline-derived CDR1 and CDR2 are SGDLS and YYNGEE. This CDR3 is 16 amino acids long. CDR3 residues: CASSPQGGTGAYEQYF. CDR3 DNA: TGTGCCAGCAGCCCCCAGGGTGGGACAGGCGCCTACGAGCAGTACTTC.

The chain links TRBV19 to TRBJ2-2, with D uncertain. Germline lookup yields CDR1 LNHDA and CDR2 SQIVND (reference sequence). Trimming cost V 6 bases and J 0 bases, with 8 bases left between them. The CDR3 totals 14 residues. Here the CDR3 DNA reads TGTGCCAGTAGAGTCGCGTCGAACACCGGGGAGCTGTTTTTT. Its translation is CASRVASNTGELFF.

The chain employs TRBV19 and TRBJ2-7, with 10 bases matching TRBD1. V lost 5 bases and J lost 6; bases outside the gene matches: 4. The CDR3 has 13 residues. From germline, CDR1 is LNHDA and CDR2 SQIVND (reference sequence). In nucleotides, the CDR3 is TGTGCCAGTAGTCGGGACAGGGGAAGCGAGCAGTACTTC. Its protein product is CASSRDRGSEQYF.